This T cell receptor beta chain was sequenced for a study of T cells after yellow fever vaccination. The CDR3 runs to 16 residues. V lost 3 bases, J lost 2 bases, and 3 bases stayed unmatched. Germline assignment: CDR1 SGDLS and CDR2 YYNGEE. This clonotype was observed many times. The study's findings and limits: Once the booster was given, most primary-vaccination clones reappeared, at 95% to 97% for CD4 and 88% for CD8.

From the 5' RACE reads, TCRdb called clonotypes with MiXCR, one entry per CDR3 protein. The table has approximately 85,000 distinct CDR3 sequences, 13% seen once; the top ten hold about 22%. The source is a man younger than 30 who received the YFV17D yellow fever vaccine. V usage is TRBV9 and J usage is TRBJ2-2, with 11 positions matching TRBD2. This sample comprised CD8+ T cells not binding an NS4B(214-222) dextramer, sorted from PBMCs, obtained approximately 22 days after the first yellow fever vaccination. The CDR3 reads CASSGTSGGNTGELFF. The CDR3 coding sequence is TGTGCCAGCAGCGGAACTAGCGGGGGAAACACCGGGGAGCTGTTTTTT.